The 21 T cell receptor beta chains presented below share a single source sample, sequenced in a study of cytomegalovirus exposure and HLA in healthy donors. Vbeta (60) and Jbeta (13) primers were used in the PCR. TCRdb keeps only in-frame clones here, not all; method: immunoSEQ multiplex PCR. The data show fewer than 200,000 clones, roughly 80% seen once. Sequencing used PBMCs. The receptor source for this set is a woman aged 45-65 years in good health and CMV-seropositive.

There are a few counts of this clone. The chain employs TRBV29-1 and TRBJ2-1; perhaps TRBD1 as D (7 bases). CDR3 length equals 12 residues. CDR1 and CDR2 (germline): SQVTM, ANQGSEA. With 4 bases removed from V and 5 bases from J, the gap between germline ends came to 9 bases. The CDR3 DNA reads TGCAGCGTTGCCAGGGGGGACAATGAGCAGTTCTTC. Translation: CSVARGDNEQFF.

The CDR3 sequence: CASSNMMRLWTDTQYF. DNA of the CDR3: TGTGCCAGCAGCAACATGATGCGACTATGGACAGATACGCAGTATTTT. This chain joins TRBV27 and TRBJ2-3; D possibly corresponds to TRBD2 (5 bases). Trimming shortened V by 6 bases and J by 3 bases, and 19 bases separated the two germline ends. CDR1 and CDR2 from the germline V gene are MNHEY and SMNVEV (reference sequence). The CDR3 has 16 residues.

The chain is built from TRBV4-3 and TRBJ1-1; D is ambiguous. Trimming shortened V by 0 bases and J by 1 base, and 3 bases separated the two germline ends. CDR1 and CDR2 from the germline V gene are LGHNA and YSLEER. The CDR3 is 13 amino acids. CDR3 coding DNA: TGCGCCAGCAGCCAAGACAAGAACACTGAAGCTTTCTTT. It encodes CASSQDKNTEAFF.

Here the CDR3 reads CATRETGASYGYTF. The CDR3 nucleotides are TGTGCCACCAGAGAGACAGGGGCAAGCTATGGCTACACCTTC. The genes are TRBV5-8 and TRBJ1-2, with 8 bases fitting TRBD1. The ends lost 9 bases at V and 4 bases at J; junction bases unmatched: 11. This CDR3 spans 14 amino acids. CDR1 and CDR2 (germline): SGHTS, YDEGEE. Looking up the rest from reference TRBV5-8 and TRBJ1-2 gives the full variable domain: EAGVTQSPTHLIKTRGQQATLRCSPISGHTSVYWYQQALGLGLQFLLWYDEGEERNRGNFPPRFSGRQFPNYSSELNVNALELEDSALYLCATRETGASYGYTFGSGTRLTVV.

The chain uses TRBV18 and TRBJ2-7; maybe TRBD2 (5 bases). The CDR3 covers 13 residues. CDR1 and CDR2 from the germline V gene are KGHSH and LQKENI. V lost 3 bases and J 2 bases, leaving 8 bases between the germline ends. The CDR3 loop reads CASSPPGAYEQYF. The CDR3 bases are TGTGCCAGCTCACCCCCCGGGGCCTACGAGCAGTACTTC. The complete variable domain, with remaining parts taken from reference TRBV18 and TRBJ2-7, reads NAGVMQNPRHLVRRRGQEARLRCSPMKGHSHVYWYRQLPEEGLKFMVYLQKENIIDESGMPKERFSAEFPKEGPSILRIQQVVRGDSAAYFCASSPPGAYEQYFGPGTRLTVT.

This chain joins TRBV18 and TRBJ2-5; TRBD1 agrees at 12 bases. With 4 bases clipped from V and 1 base from J, the junction kept 10 bases outside the gene matches. The germline V gene encodes CDR1 KGHSH and CDR2 LQKENI. CDR3 length: 18 residues. CDR3 coding DNA: TGTGCCAGCTCACAAACCGGGACAGGGGGCTTGGGCCAAGAGACCCAGTACTTC. Translated: CASSQTGTGGLGQETQYF.

The chain uses TRBV19 and TRBJ1-5; the D gene is possibly TRBD1 (5 bases). The CDR3 has 13 amino acids. CDR1 is LNHDA and CDR2 is SQIVND in the germline V gene (reference sequence). Trimming removed 5 bases at V and 5 bases at J, with 10 bases between. CDR3 sequence (DNA): TGTGCCAGTAGTCCCAGCAGGGATCAGCCCCAGCATTTT. Translated, it gives CASSPSRDQPQHF.

The count of this clone is one. V gene TRBV7-8 combines with J gene TRBJ1-1; no firm D call. The V and J ends lost 1 base and 4 bases respectively, with 10 bases between them. The CDR3 loop spans 14 amino acids. The germline V gene encodes CDR1 SGHVS and CDR2 FQNEAQ. This chain's CDR3 is CASSLVQEGTEAFF. The CDR3 nucleotides read TGTGCCAGCAGCTTAGTGCAAGAGGGCACTGAAGCTTTCTTT.

The rearrangement links TRBV18 to TRBJ1-1; 9 bases fit TRBD1. Losses at the gene ends were 1 base for V and 6 bases for J; bases not matched to a gene: 24. The CDR3 has 21 residues. Germline CDR1 is KGHSH and CDR2 is LQKENI. As DNA, the CDR3 is TGTGCCAGCTCACCACGAAGTGTGGGTGGGACTATGGGGACAGGGATCCCTGAAGCTTTCTTT. Its protein is CASSPRSVGGTMGTGIPEAFF.

The V gene is TRBV6-6, the J gene TRBJ2-5; a weak D match, TRBD1 (5 bases). The CDR3 covers 15 residues. V lost 5 bases and J 5 bases, leaving 18 bases between the germline ends. Germline values: CDR1 MNHNY, CDR2 SVGAGI (reference sequence). In DNA, the CDR3 is TGTGCCAGCAGTGTCGATTGGAGACAGATGGAGACCCAGTACTTC. Residues: CASSVDWRQMETQYF.

J is TRBJ1-4 and V is TRBV2; TRBD1 might be the D (5 bases). The germline V and J ends were trimmed by 9 bases and 1 base, with 9 bases remaining between them. Germline V gives CDR1 SNHLY, CDR2 FYNNEI. The CDR3 has 13 amino acids. DNA of the CDR3: TGTGCCAGAGCGACAGAAACTAATGAAAAACTGTTTTTT. Translating it yields CARATETNEKLFF.

V gene TRBV6-5 combines with J gene TRBJ1-1, with 9 bases aligning to TRBD1. The V gene end was trimmed by 6 bases and the J gene end by 8 bases; junction bases not matched to a gene: 4. The CDR3 is 12 amino acids. The germline gives CDR1 MNHEY, CDR2 SVGAGI. The CDR3 DNA reads as TGTGCCAGCAGGGGACAGGGACGAGAAGCTTTCTTT. Its protein is CASRGQGREAFF.

The chain is built from TRBV7-3 and TRBJ2-7; 8 bases align to TRBD1. The CDR3 has 16 amino acids. V lost 2 bases, J lost 6 bases, and 12 bases stayed unmatched. Germline lookup yields CDR1 SGHTA and CDR2 FQGTGA. The CDR3 loop reads CASSLLGQGFSLEQYF. CDR3 bases: TGTGCCAGCAGCTTACTCGGACAGGGTTTTTCTCTCGAGCAGTACTTC.

The chain recombines TRBV29-1 with TRBJ2-5, with a possible D match to TRBD2 (6 bases). The DNA end favors TRBJ2-7, so the J call may be wrong. CDR3 length equals 13 residues. Germline values: CDR1 SQVTM, CDR2 ANQGSEA. Here the CDR3 reads CSVDGGSSYEQYF. CDR3 nucleotide sequence: TGCAGCGTTGACGGGGGTAGCTCCTACGAGCAGTACTTC.

The genes are TRBV19 and TRBJ1-5; 8 bases line up with TRBD1. The germline V gene encodes CDR1 LNHDA and CDR2 SQIVND (reference sequence). This CDR3 contains 17 residues. The V and J ends lost 5 bases and 0 bases, in that order; junction bases with no gene match: 9. CDR3 in DNA: TGTGCCAGTAGTCCAGACAGGGGTCTTTATAGCAATCAGCCCCAGCATTTT. Encoded protein: CASSPDRGLYSNQPQHF.

The chain links TRBV4-1 to TRBJ2-5; D ambiguous. This CDR3 contains 15 residues. Deletions cut 6 bases from V and 2 bases from J, with 16 bases between. In germline, CDR1 is MGHRA, CDR2 YSYEKL. This CDR3 is CASRLDMARQETQYF. CDR3 nucleotide sequence: TGCGCCAGCAGACTTGACATGGCGAGACAAGAGACCCAGTACTTC.

The rearrangement links TRBV1 to TRBJ2-3; the DNA was not compared with TRBD2, the D call given in the table. TRBV1 is a pseudogene. The CDR3 covers 17 residues. The CDR3 reads CTSSRHVREDGPDTQYF. The CDR3 coding sequence is TGCACCAGCAGCCGCCATGTGCGGGAGGATGGTCCAGATACGCAGTATTTT.

The chain recombines TRBV10-1 with TRBJ1-6; 9 bases map to TRBD1. The CDR3 covers 15 residues. Germline CDR1 and CDR2: WNHNN and SYGVQD (reference sequence). Unmatched junction bases numbered 3, after V lost 1 base and J lost 8 bases. The CDR3 sequence: CASSEFGDRDSPLHF. The DNA for the CDR3 is TGCGCCAGCAGTGAGTTCGGGGACAGGGATTCACCCCTCCACTTT.

The chain recombines TRBV4-1 with TRBJ1-2; 7 nucleotides match TRBD1. The CDR3 is 14 residues long. The V gene end was trimmed by 5 bases and the J gene end by 1 base; junction bases not matched to a gene: 4. Germline V gives CDR1 MGHRA, CDR2 YSYEKL. CDR3 DNA sequence: TGCGCCAGCAGCTACAGGGGCTATAACTATGGCTACACCTTC. This codes for CASSYRGYNYGYTF.

The chain employs TRBV28 and TRBJ2-3; D is undetermined. The CDR3 contains 15 residues. Germline loops: CDR1 MDHEN, CDR2 SYDVKM. Between the trimmed V and J ends, which lost 2 bases and 4 bases, there was a span of 13 bases. The CDR3 nucleotides are TGTGCCAGCAGTTTAAGGTTTAGTGAGGCAGATACGCAGTATTTT. Amino acids: CASSLRFSEADTQYF.

This clone was counted only a few times. Within the sample, other DNA sequences also encode this same CDR3. The V gene is TRBV4-3, the J gene TRBJ2-7, with 10 bases lining up with TRBD2. Germline CDR1 and CDR2: LGHNA and YSLEER. V trimming: 2 bases; J trimming: 1 base; junction bases outside the gene matches: 2. The CDR3 has 15 amino acids. The CDR3 reads CASSQLAGESYEQYF. In nucleotides, the CDR3 is TGCGCCAGCAGCCAACTAGCGGGGGAGTCCTACGAGCAGTACTTC.